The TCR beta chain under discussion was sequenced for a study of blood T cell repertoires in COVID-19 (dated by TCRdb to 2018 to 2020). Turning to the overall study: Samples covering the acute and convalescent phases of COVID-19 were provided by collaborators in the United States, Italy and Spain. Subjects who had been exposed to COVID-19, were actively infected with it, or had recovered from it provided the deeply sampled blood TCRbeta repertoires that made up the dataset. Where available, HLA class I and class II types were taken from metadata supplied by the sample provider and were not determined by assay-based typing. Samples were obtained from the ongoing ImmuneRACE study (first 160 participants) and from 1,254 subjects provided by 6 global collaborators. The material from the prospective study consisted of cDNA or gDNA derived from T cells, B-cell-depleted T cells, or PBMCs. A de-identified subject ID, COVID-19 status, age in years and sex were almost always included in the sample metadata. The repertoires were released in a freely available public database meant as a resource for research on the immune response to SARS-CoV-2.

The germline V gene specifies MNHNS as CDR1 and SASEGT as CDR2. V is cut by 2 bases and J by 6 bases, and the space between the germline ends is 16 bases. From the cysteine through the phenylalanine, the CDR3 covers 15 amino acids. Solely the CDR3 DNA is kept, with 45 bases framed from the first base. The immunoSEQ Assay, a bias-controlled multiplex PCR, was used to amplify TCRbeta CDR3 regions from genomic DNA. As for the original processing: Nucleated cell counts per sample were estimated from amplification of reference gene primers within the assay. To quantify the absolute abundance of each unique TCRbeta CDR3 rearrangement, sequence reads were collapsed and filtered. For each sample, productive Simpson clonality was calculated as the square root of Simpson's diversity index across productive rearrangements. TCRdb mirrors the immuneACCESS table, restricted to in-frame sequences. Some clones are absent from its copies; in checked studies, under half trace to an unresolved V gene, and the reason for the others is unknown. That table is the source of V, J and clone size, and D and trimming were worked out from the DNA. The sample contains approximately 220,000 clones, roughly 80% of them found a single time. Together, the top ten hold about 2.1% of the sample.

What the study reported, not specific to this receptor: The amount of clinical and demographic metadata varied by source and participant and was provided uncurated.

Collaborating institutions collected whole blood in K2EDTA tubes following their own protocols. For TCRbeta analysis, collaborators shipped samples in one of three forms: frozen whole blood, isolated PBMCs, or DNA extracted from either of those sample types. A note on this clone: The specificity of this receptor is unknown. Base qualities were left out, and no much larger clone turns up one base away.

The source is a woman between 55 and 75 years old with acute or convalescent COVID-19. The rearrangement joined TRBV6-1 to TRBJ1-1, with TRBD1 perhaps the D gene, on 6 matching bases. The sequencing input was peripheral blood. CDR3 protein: CASSENPGVMAEAFF. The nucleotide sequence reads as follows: TGTGCCAGCAGTGAAAACCCAGGGGTCATGGCTGAAGCTTTCTTT.